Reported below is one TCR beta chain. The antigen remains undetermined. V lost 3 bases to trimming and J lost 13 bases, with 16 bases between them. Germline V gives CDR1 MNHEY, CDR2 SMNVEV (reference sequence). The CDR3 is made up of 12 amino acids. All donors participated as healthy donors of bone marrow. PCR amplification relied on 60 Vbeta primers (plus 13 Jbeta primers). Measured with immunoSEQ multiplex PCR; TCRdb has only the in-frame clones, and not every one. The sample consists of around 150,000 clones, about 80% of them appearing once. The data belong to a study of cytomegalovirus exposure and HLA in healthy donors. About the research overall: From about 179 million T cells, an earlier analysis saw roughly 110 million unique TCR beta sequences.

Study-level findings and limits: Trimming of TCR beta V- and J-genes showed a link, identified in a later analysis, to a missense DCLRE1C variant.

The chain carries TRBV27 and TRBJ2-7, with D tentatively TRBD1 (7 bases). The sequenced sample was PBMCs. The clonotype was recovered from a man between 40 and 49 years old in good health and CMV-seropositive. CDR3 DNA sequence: TGTGCCAGCAGTTTCGACGCGGGACAGATATACTTC. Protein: CASSFDAGQIYF.